The clone carrying this TCR beta chain was seen a single time. The target antigen is unknown. The sample is drawn from a study of CD8 T cells in Susac syndrome. This CDR3 has 13 amino acids. The germline gives CDR1 SGDLS, CDR2 YYNGEE. Trimming left V 4 bases short and J 5 bases short, with 12 bases between. Sequencing of TCR beta was carried out in blood CD8+ and CD4+ T cells. After extraction with the RNeasy kit, roughly 0.5 to 1 ug of the RNA was reverse transcribed using random hexamers. Multiplex PCR with immunoSEQ amplified the TCR beta CDR3 across 54 Vbeta and 13 Jbeta. TCRdb re-derived calls from the immunoSEQ multiplex PCR reads in MiXCR, one entry per CDR3 protein. Among a few hundred thousand distinct CDR3 sequences listed, 95% were seen once. The study's findings and limits: As acknowledged by the study, its TCR sequencing and HLA analysis included a relatively small number of individuals.

The sample taken for sequencing was CD4+ T cells from PBMCs. The receptor was derived from a human donor with multiple sclerosis. This chain joins TRBV9 and TRBJ1-2; TRBD1 might be the D (5 bases). CDR3 bases: TGTGCCAGCAGCCCTGGGGACCTATATGGCTACACCTTC. Amino acids: CASSPGDLYGYTF. Drawing the rest from reference TRBV9 and TRBJ1-2, the complete variable domain is DSGVTQTPKHLITATGQRVTLRCSPRSGDLSVYWYQQSLDQGLQFLIQYYNGEERAKGNILERFSAQQFPDLHSELNLSSLELGDSALYFCASSPGDLYGYTFGSGTRLTVV.